The 11 T cell receptor beta chains below all came from one sample that was sequenced in a study of early stage breast cancer tumors. Sequenced by immunoSEQ multiplex PCR; TCRdb stores in-frame clones only, minus some. The table lists fewer than 70,000 clones, about 83% of them singletons, with less than 4% in the top ten. Specimen: blood. The receptors were sampled from a person in their thirties with breast cancer.

The count of this clone is one. The chain links TRBV2 to TRBJ1-2; TRBD1 might be the D (5 bases). The CDR3 loop spans 16 amino acids. The V gene lost 0 bases and the J gene lost 5 bases, with 16 bases spanning the gap. The germline CDR1 and CDR2 sequences are SNHLY and FYNNEI. DNA of the CDR3: TGTGCCAGCAGTGAAGCGTACGAGACAGCCGTTTATGGCTACACCTTC. The encoded protein is CASSEAYETAVYGYTF.

The genes are TRBV7-3 and TRBJ2-1, with 8 bases that match TRBD2. Germline V gene lookup returns CDR1 SGHTA and CDR2 FQGTGA. V gave up 5 bases and J gave up 5 bases; unmatched junction bases: 14. This CDR3 is 17 amino acids long. CDR3 amino acids: CASSQRYGLASDNEQFF. The CDR3 nucleotides read TGTGCCAGCAGCCAGCGGTACGGACTAGCTAGCGACAATGAGCAGTTCTTC.

The chain recombines TRBV11-2 with TRBJ1-3, with D uncertain. Looked up from germline, CDR1 is SGHAT and CDR2 is FQNNGV. V gave up 4 bases and J gave up 7 bases, with 8 bases separating them. The length of the CDR3 is 12 residues. The CDR3 region has the DNA TGTGCCAGCAGCTCAGAAGGGAACACCATATATTTT. It is translated as CASSSEGNTIYF.

CDR3 region: CASSVSHGQSNGDEQFF. The CDR3 DNA reads as TGTGCCAGCAGCGTAAGCCATGGGCAGTCCAACGGGGATGAGCAGTTCTTC. The chain uses TRBV9 and TRBJ2-1; a possible D gene is TRBD2 (5 bases). This CDR3 region has 17 residues. V dropped 1 base and J dropped 8 bases, with 22 bases sitting between them. Germline loops: CDR1 SGDLS, CDR2 YYNGEE. The full variable domain, with the rest looked up from reference TRBV9 and TRBJ2-1, is DSGVTQTPKHLITATGQRVTLRCSPRSGDLSVYWYQQSLDQGLQFLIQYYNGEERAKGNILERFSAQQFPDLHSELNLSSLELGDSALYFCASSVSHGQSNGDEQFFGPGTRLTVL.

The rearrangement joins TRBV27 to TRBJ2-1; 10 bases align to TRBD1. CDR3 length equals 15 residues. The germline V gene encodes CDR1 MNHEY and CDR2 SMNVEV (reference sequence). Germline trimming cut 4 bases from V and 9 bases from J; bases unmatched to any gene: 9. CDR3 sequence reads: CASSSPGQGIREQFF. The CDR3, as DNA: TGTGCCAGCAGTTCACCGGGACAGGGGATTCGTGAGCAGTTCTTC.

The chain couples TRBV19 to TRBJ2-6; TRBD1 matches 9 bases. Trimming at V came to 5 bases and at J to 0 bases, leaving 8 bases not matched to a gene. Germline V CDR1 and CDR2: LNHDA, SQIVND (reference sequence). CDR3 length: 18 residues. Here the CDR3 reads CASSLRGQGLSGANVLTF. The CDR3 DNA reads TGTGCCAGTAGTCTTCGAGGACAGGGGCTCTCTGGGGCCAACGTCCTGACTTTC.

The CDR3 here is CASRDRLSQNTEAFF. The CDR3 DNA reads TGTGCCAGCAGGGACAGGCTTTCCCAGAACACTGAAGCTTTCTTT. The V call is TRBV2, the J call TRBJ1-1; 7 positions match TRBD1. Germline assignment: CDR1 SNHLY and CDR2 FYNNEI. V lost 6 bases, J lost 1 base, and 8 bases stayed unmatched. This CDR3 is built from 15 residues.

This clone was found once. The rearrangement joins TRBV7-2 to TRBJ2-4; 7 nucleotides agree with TRBD1. The CDR3 loop spans 15 amino acids. After removal of 2 bases from V and 9 bases from J, the junction contained 10 bases not matched to a gene. The germline gives CDR1 SGHTA, CDR2 FQGNSA. CDR3: CASSLMARGSAIQYF. CDR3 sequence (DNA): TGTGCCAGCAGCTTAATGGCCAGGGGGTCGGCCATTCAGTACTTC.

The V call is TRBV4-3, the J call TRBJ1-4; 7 bases line up with TRBD1. The junction had 9 bases not matched to a gene; V was cut back by 4 bases and J by 7 bases. This CDR3 comprises 15 residues. The germline V gene encodes CDR1 LGHNA and CDR2 YSLEER. DNA for the CDR3: TGCGCCAGCAGCCTTGAGGGGGCGTCGGGTGAAAAACTGTTTTTT. It translates to CASSLEGASGEKLFF.

Here the CDR3 reads CATRWGQRQETQYF. The DNA for the CDR3 is TGTGCCACCCGGTGGGGACAGAGGCAAGAGACCCAGTACTTC. V usage is TRBV15 and J usage is TRBJ2-5; 7 bases map to TRBD1. Germline V gene sequence: CDR1 LNHNV, CDR2 YYDKDF (reference sequence). J lost 2 bases, V lost 8 bases, and 8 bases had no gene match. The CDR3 is 14 residues long. Full variable domain (outside the CDR3, taken from reference TRBV15 and TRBJ2-5): DAMVIQNPRYQVTQFGKPVTLSCSQTLNHNVMYWYQQKSSQAPKLLFHYYDKDFNNEADTPDNFQSRRPNTSFCFLDIRSPGLGDTAMYLCATRWGQRQETQYFGPGTRLLVL.

This chain joins TRBV18 and TRBJ1-1; 9 bases are a match to TRBD1. V gave up 6 bases and J gave up 0 bases; unmatched junction bases: 8. Germline CDR1 reads KGHSH; CDR2 reads LQKENI. The CDR3 totals 16 residues. The CDR3 protein is CASSPGTGSLNTEAFF. CDR3 DNA: TGTGCCAGCTCCCCCGGGACAGGGAGTTTGAACACTGAAGCTTTCTTT.